This T cell receptor (beta chain) was recorded in a study of T cell clonality in common variable immunodeficiency. Generated by immunoSEQ multiplex PCR, the TCRdb table keeps only in-frame clones and is missing some. The data show 25,000 to 30,000 clones, with none appearing a single time. The sample holds a few counts of this clone. Its antigen remains unknown. The CDR3 end is not reached by the read, which stops 3 residues before it; the germline J gene fills it in. Study-wide results and caveats: CVID subjects had higher TCRbeta clonality than healthy controls, most marked in about a third. Common variable immunodeficiency TCR beta sequences reportedly had fewer deletions and N-nucleotide insertions.

V gave up 6 bases and J gave up 2 bases; unmatched junction bases: 10. Germline-derived CDR1 and CDR2 are SGHRS and YFSETQ. The CDR3 extends over 15 amino acids. The rearrangement links TRBV5-1 to TRBJ1-1; TRBD1 matches 7 bases. The clonotype originates from a human donor with common variable immunodeficiency. The sequenced material came from peripheral blood mononuclear cells. Partial CDR3 DNA: TGCGCCAGCAAACACGCGGGACAGCTCAACACTGAA. It translates to CASKHAGQLNTE. The whole CDR3 is CASKHAGQLNTEAFF.